Below, 19 T cell receptor beta chains from the same sample are listed, as sequenced in a study of blood T cell repertoires in COVID-19. Sequenced by immunoSEQ multiplex PCR; TCRdb stores in-frame clones only, minus some. Of 200,000 to 300,000 clones listed, approximately 88% were seen once; the top ten hold about 2.5%. The sample was PBMCs or T cells enriched from blood (not recorded which). These receptors were taken from a woman between 40 and 50 years old with acute COVID-19.

This chain uses TRBV5-1 with TRBJ2-5; D gene uncertain. Germline V lookup: CDR1 SGHRS, CDR2 YFSETQ. The CDR3 loop spans 13 amino acids. V was shortened by 0 bases and J by 2 bases, with 5 bases between the two germline ends. The CDR3 sequence is CASSLVPQETQYF. The CDR3 DNA reads TGCGCCAGCAGCTTGGTTCCACAAGAGACCCAGTACTTC.

The chain employs TRBV5-1 and TRBJ2-3, with a weak D call TRBD2 (5 bases). Germline V gene lookup returns CDR1 SGHRS and CDR2 YFSETQ. V lost 1 base, J lost 2 bases, and 11 bases lay in between. This CDR3 is built from 15 residues. The CDR3 here is CASSLLAVPTDTQYF. For the CDR3, the DNA is TGCGCCAGCAGCTTGCTAGCAGTGCCCACAGATACGCAGTATTTT.

CDR3 nucleotide sequence: TGTGCCAGCACCATGAAGGGGGAGTACGAGCAGTACGTC. This gives the protein CASTMKGEYEQYV. The J gene is TRBJ2-7, the V gene TRBV2; tentatively, D is TRBD1 (6 bases). This CDR3 comprises 13 residues. V lost 7 bases and J 4 bases, leaving 14 bases between the germline ends. The germline V gene has CDR1 SNHLY and CDR2 FYNNEI.

In this sample, this clone turned up once. This chain connects TRBV11-2 to TRBJ1-3, with D unclear. V lost 5 bases to trimming and J lost 3 bases, with 20 bases between them. Germline loops: CDR1 SGHAT, CDR2 FQNNGV. This CDR3 contains 17 residues. This chain's CDR3 is CASSLSRLSGSGNTIYF. The CDR3 bases are TGTGCCAGCAGCCTATCCCGACTATCGGGGAGTGGAAACACCATATATTTT.

The V call is TRBV5-1, the J call TRBJ1-3, with a tentative D call TRBD1 (6 bases). This CDR3 comprises 17 residues. V was pared by 0 bases and J by 0 bases, with 13 bases between. Germline CDR1 SGHRS, CDR2 YFSETQ. As DNA, the CDR3 is TGCGCCAGCAGCTTGGGGTCAGGGGCCCTCTCTGGAAACACCATATATTTT. Its translation: CASSLGSGALSGNTIYF.

This clone was picked up a small number of times. The chain joins TRBV7-2 to TRBJ2-7; 7 bases map to TRBD2. Germline assignment: CDR1 SGHTA and CDR2 FQGNSA. This CDR3 has 19 amino acids. Germline trimming cut 0 bases from V and 3 bases from J; bases unmatched to any gene: 17. CDR3 DNA: TGTGCCAGCAGCTTAGCGGACCCAAGACTAGCCATCTCTTACTACGAGCAGTACTTC. Translation gives CASSLADPRLAISYYEQYF.

CDR3 bases: TGCAGCGTGACCCCTCCCGGAGGTAATGAAAAACTGTTTTTT. Its protein product is CSVTPPGGNEKLFF. The chain is built from TRBV29-1 and TRBJ1-4; D remains ambiguous. This CDR3 has 14 residues. Trimming left V 6 bases short and J 4 bases short, with 15 bases between. The germline gives CDR1 SQVTM, CDR2 ANQGSEA.

The rearrangement joins TRBV5-4 to TRBJ2-1; D gene unclear. Trimming removed 0 bases from V and 3 bases from J, with 7 bases in between. The germline V gene has CDR1 SGHNT and CDR2 YYREEE (reference sequence). The length of the CDR3 is 14 residues. Here the CDR3 DNA reads TGTGCCAGCAGCTTGGAAGTCTACTACAATGAGCAGTTCTTC. Its protein product is CASSLEVYYNEQFF.

The gene calls are TRBV24-1 and TRBJ2-5, with 11 nucleotides matching TRBD2. The V segment lost 4 bases and the J segment 4 bases; nucleotides outside the gene matches: 4. This CDR3 has 15 amino acids. Germline V gene data show CDR1 as KGHDR and CDR2 as SFDVKD. Here the CDR3 DNA reads TGTGCCACCAGTGACGCCGGGACTAGCGGAGAGACCCAGTACTTC. Translated: CATSDAGTSGETQYF.

J is TRBJ2-3 and V is TRBV18; no firm D call. V shed 1 base and J shed 2 bases, with 7 bases lying between them. The CDR3 totals 14 residues. CDR1 and CDR2 from the germline V gene are KGHSH and LQKENI. Here the CDR3 reads CASSPRLDTDTQYF. Written as DNA, the CDR3 is TGTGCCAGCTCACCACGCCTAGACACAGATACGCAGTATTTT. Full variable domain (outside the CDR3, taken from reference TRBV18 and TRBJ2-3): NAGVMQNPRHLVRRRGQEARLRCSPMKGHSHVYWYRQLPEEGLKFMVYLQKENIIDESGMPKERFSAEFPKEGPSILRIQQVVRGDSAAYFCASSPRLDTDTQYFGPGTRLTVL.

This clone was recorded only once. The chain links TRBV9 to TRBJ2-7; 7 nucleotides line up with TRBD1. CDR3 length: 16 residues. Germline V CDR1 and CDR2: SGDLS, YYNGEE. J gave up 0 bases and V 3 bases, and 9 bases lay outside the gene matches. In DNA, the CDR3 is TGTGCCAGCAGCGACAGGGGACAGTCTTTCTCCTACGAGCAGTACGTC. It translates to CASSDRGQSFSYEQYV.

The chain employs TRBV7-2 and TRBJ1-2, with 9 bases fitting TRBD1. V was pared by 2 bases and J by 4 bases, with 8 bases of the junction left unmatched. The germline V gene encodes CDR1 SGHTA and CDR2 FQGNSA. The CDR3 consists of 16 residues. CDR3 sequence: CASSLPPGQGPYGYTF. CDR3 DNA sequence: TGTGCCAGCAGCTTACCTCCGGGACAGGGCCCCTATGGCTACACCTTC.

The chain couples TRBV7-2 to TRBJ2-2; D is unresolved. From germline, CDR1 is SGHTA and CDR2 FQGNSA. This CDR3 spans 14 amino acids. Trimming removed 5 bases at V and 9 bases at J, with 16 bases between. The CDR3 DNA is TGTGCCAGCAGCCTGGGCAGTCAGGATAGGGAGCTGTTTTTT. Translation: CASSLGSQDRELFF.

This rearrangement joins TRBV12-2 to TRBJ2-7; the table's D call TRBD1 went unverified against the DNA. TRBV12-2 is classified as a pseudogene. This CDR3 comprises 18 residues. The CDR3 protein is CASRFPGPGQAARYEQYV. As DNA, the CDR3 is TGTGCAAGTCGCTTCCCCGGGCCCGGACAGGCGGCCCGGTACGAGCAGTACGTC.

The chain employs TRBV5-1 and TRBJ2-1, with 10 bases aligning to TRBD1. The CDR3 totals 14 residues. CDR1 and CDR2 from the germline V gene are SGHRS and YFSETQ. V lost 7 bases and J lost 4; bases outside the gene matches: 5. CDR3 nucleotide sequence: TGCGCCAGCGAGGGACAGGGGATTTACAATGAGCAGTTCTTC. Its protein product is CASEGQGIYNEQFF. The variable domain in full, completed from reference TRBV5-1 and TRBJ2-1, reads KAGVTQTPRYLIKTRGQQVTLSCSPISGHRSVSWYQQTPGQGLQFLFEYFSETQRNKGNFPGRFSGRQFSNSRSEMNVSTLELGDSALYLCASEGQGIYNEQFFGPGTRLTVL.

This sequence joins TRBV5-4 and TRBJ2-7, with D perhaps matching TRBD2 (7 bases). The CDR3 spans 14 residues. V lost 2 bases and J 6 bases, leaving 15 bases between the germline ends. Germline CDR1 is SGHNT and CDR2 is YYREEE (reference sequence). The CDR3 loop is CASSFGGGGTEQYV. Here the CDR3 DNA reads TGTGCCAGCAGCTTTGGAGGGGGGGGGACCGAGCAGTACGTC.

The chain carries TRBV9 and TRBJ2-5; 11 bases map to TRBD1. The V segment lost 7 bases and the J segment 4 bases; nucleotides outside the gene matches: 0. CDR3 length: 12 amino acids. The germline V gene encodes CDR1 SGDLS and CDR2 YYNGEE. CDR3 amino acids: CASGQGAETQYF. CDR3 nucleotide sequence: TGTGCCAGCGGACAGGGGGCAGAGACCCAGTACTTC. Variable domain in full (rest from reference TRBV9 and TRBJ2-5): DSGVTQTPKHLITATGQRVTLRCSPRSGDLSVYWYQQSLDQGLQFLIQYYNGEERAKGNILERFSAQQFPDLHSELNLSSLELGDSALYFCASGQGAETQYFGPGTRLLVL.

Comments on this clone: Other nucleotide sequences from this sample produce the same CDR3. The chain joins TRBV18 to TRBJ2-3; D ambiguous. Looked up from germline, CDR1 is KGHSH and CDR2 is LQKENI. The germline V and J ends were trimmed by 1 base and 0 bases, with 5 bases remaining between them. This CDR3 has 14 residues. This chain's CDR3 is CASSPRASTDTQYF. CDR3 in DNA: TGTGCCAGCTCACCACGGGCTAGCACAGATACGCAGTATTTT.

The J gene is TRBJ2-3, the V gene TRBV11-2, with D perhaps TRBD1 (5 bases). Germline CDR1 is SGHAT and CDR2 is FQNNGV. This CDR3 comprises 14 residues. The germline V and J ends were trimmed by 1 base and 4 bases, with 9 bases remaining between them. For the CDR3, the DNA is TGTGCCAGCAGCTTAGTTCAGGGTCCAGATACGCAGTATTTT. Translation: CASSLVQGPDTQYF.